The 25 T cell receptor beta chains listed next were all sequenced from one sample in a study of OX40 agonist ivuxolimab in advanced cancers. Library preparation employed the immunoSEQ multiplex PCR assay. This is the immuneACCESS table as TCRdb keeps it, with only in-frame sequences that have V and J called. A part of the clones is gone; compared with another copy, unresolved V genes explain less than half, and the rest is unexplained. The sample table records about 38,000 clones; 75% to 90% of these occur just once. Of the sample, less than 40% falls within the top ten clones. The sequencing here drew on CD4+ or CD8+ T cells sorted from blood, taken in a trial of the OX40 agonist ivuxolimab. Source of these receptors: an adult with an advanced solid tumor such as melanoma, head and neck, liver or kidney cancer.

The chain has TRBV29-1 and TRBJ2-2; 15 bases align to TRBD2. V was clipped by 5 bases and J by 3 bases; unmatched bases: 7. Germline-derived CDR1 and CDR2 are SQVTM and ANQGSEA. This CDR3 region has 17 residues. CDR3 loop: CSVRGLAGGPDTGELFF. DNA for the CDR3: TGCAGCGTTAGAGGACTAGCGGGGGGGCCTGACACCGGGGAGCTGTTTTTT.

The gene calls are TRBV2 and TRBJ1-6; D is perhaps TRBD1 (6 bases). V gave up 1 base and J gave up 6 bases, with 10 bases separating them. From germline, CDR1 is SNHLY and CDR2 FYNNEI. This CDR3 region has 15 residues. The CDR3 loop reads CASSEGPGVNSPLHF. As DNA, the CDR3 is TGTGCCAGCAGTGAAGGCCCAGGGGTTAATTCACCCCTCCACTTT.

CDR3 DNA: TGTGCCAGTGGGGACAGGGCCTACTACGAGCAGTACTTC. It encodes CASGDRAYYEQYF. The chain couples TRBV6-1 to TRBJ2-7; 9 bases are shared with TRBD1. The CDR3 is 13 residues long. With 9 bases clipped from V and 3 bases from J, the junction kept 6 bases outside the gene matches. Germline V gene sequence: CDR1 MNHNS, CDR2 SASEGT.

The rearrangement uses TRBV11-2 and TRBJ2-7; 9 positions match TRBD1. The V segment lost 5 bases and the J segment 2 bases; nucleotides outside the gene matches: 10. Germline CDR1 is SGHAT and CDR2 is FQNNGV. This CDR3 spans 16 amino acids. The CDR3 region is CASSRNGQGSTYEQYF. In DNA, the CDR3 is TGTGCCAGCAGCCGCAACGGACAGGGGTCGACCTACGAGCAGTACTTC. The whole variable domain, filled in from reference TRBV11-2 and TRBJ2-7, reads EAGVAQSPRYKIIEKRQSVAFWCNPISGHATLYWYQQILGQGPKLLIQFQNNGVVDDSQLPKDRFSAERLKGVDSTLKIQPAKLEDSAVYLCASSRNGQGSTYEQYFGPGTRLTVT.

The DNA for the CDR3 is TGTGCCAGCAGCCTAACCTTGTCCGGGGAGCTGTTTTTT. This translates into CASSLTLSGELFF. The V and J genes are TRBV7-2 and TRBJ2-2; D remains ambiguous. Germline CDR1 reads SGHTA; CDR2 reads FQGNSA. The V gene lost 5 bases and the J gene lost 6 bases, with 10 bases spanning the gap. The CDR3 is 13 residues long.

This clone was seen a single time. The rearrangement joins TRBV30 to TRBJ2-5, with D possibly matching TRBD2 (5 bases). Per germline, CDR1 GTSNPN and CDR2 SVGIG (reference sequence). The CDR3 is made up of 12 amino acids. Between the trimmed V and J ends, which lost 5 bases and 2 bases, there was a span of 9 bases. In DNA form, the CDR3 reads TGTGCCTGGGGACTTCTTCAAGAGACCCAGTACTTC. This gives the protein CAWGLLQETQYF.

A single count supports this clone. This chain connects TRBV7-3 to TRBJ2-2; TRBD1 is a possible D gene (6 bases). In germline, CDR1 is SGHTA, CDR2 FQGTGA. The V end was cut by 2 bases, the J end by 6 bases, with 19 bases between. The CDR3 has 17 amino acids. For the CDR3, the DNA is TGTGCCAGCAGCTTAGTCAGGCCTGGCAGGGGTCCCGGGGAGCTGTTTTTT. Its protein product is CASSLVRPGRGPGELFF.

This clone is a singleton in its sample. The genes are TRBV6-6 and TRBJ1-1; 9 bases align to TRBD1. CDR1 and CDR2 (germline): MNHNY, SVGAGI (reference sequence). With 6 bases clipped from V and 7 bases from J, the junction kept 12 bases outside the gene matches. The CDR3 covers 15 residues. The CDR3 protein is CASRGTTGGLGEAFF. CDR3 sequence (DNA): TGTGCCAGCAGAGGTACGACAGGGGGTCTAGGTGAAGCTTTCTTT.

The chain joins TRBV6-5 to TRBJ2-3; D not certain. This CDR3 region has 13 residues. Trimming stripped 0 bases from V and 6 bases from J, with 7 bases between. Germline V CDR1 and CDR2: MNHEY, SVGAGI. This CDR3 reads CASSYSTKDTQYF. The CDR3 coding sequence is TGTGCCAGCAGTTACTCGACCAAGGATACGCAGTATTTT.

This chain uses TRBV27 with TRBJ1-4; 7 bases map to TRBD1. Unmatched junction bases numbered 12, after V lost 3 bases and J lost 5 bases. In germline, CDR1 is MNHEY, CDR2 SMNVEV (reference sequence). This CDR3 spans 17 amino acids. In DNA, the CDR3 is TGTGCCAGCAGTTTCTATCCACCGGGACAGAGAAATGAAAAACTGTTTTTT. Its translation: CASSFYPPGQRNEKLFF.

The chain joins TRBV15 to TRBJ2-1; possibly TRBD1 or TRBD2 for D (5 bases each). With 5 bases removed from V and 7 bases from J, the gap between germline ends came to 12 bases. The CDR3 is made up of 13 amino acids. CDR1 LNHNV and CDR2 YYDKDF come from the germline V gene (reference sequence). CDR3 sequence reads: CATSSWGRNEQFF. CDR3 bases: TGTGCCACCAGCTCCTGGGGACGTAATGAGCAGTTCTTC.

DNA for the CDR3: TGTGCCAGCAGTTTATGGGGCGCGAGCAATCAGCCCCAGCATTTT. Amino acids: CASSLWGASNQPQHF. The genes are TRBV28 and TRBJ1-5; D is unclear. The germline gives CDR1 MDHEN, CDR2 SYDVKM. CDR3 length equals 15 residues. The V end lost 0 bases, the J end lost 1 base, and 7 bases lay between the germline ends.

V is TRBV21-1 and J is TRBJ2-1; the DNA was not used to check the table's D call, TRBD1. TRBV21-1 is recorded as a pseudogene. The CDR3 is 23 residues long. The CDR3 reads CASSKGLRDRGSHFHSSYNEQFF. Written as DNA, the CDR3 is TGTGCCAGCAGCAAAGGGCTAAGGGACAGGGGATCCCATTTCCATAGTTCCTACAATGAGCAGTTCTTC.

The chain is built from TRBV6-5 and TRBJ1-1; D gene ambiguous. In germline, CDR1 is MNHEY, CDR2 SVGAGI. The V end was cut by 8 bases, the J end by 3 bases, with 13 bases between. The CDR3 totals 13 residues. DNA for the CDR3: TGTGCCAGCGGGCGGCAACGCTACACTGAAGCTTTCTTT. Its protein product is CASGRQRYTEAFF.

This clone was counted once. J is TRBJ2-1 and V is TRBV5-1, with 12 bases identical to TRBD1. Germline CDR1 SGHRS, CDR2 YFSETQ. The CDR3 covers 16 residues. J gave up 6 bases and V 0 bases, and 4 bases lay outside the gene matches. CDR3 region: CASSLGGTGGVNEQFF. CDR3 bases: TGCGCCAGCAGCTTGGGAGGGACAGGGGGCGTCAATGAGCAGTTCTTC.

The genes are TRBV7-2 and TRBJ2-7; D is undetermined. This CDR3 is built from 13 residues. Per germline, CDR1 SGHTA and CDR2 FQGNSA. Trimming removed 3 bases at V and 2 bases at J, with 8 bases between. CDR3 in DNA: TGTGCCAGCAGCTTTTTCATCGCCTACGAGCAGTACTTC. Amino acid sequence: CASSFFIAYEQYF.

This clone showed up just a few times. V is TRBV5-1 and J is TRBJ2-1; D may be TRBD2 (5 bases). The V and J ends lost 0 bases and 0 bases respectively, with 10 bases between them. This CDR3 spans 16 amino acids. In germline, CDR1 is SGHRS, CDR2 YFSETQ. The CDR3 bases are TGCGCCAGCAGCTTGGAGGCTAGCAGCTCCTACAATGAGCAGTTCTTC. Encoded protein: CASSLEASSSYNEQFF.

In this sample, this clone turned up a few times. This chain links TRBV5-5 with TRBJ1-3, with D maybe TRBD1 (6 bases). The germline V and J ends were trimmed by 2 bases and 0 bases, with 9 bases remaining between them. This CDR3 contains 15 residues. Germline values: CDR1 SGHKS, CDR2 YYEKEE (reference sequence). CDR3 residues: CASSFGGYSGNTIYF. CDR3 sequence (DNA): TGTGCCAGCAGCTTTGGGGGCTACTCTGGAAACACCATATATTTT.

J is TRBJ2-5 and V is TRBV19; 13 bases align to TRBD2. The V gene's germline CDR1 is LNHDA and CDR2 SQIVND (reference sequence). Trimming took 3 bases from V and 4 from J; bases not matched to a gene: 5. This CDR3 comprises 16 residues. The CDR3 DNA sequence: TGTGCCAGTAGTATTGGACTAGCGGGAGTAAGAGAGACCCAGTACTTC. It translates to CASSIGLAGVRETQYF.

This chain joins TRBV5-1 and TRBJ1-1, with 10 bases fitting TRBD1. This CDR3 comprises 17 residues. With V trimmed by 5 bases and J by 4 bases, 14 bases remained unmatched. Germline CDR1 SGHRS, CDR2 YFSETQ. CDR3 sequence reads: CASSLRDRGTRSTEAFF. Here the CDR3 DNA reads TGCGCCAGCAGTCTCAGGGACAGGGGAACTCGGAGCACTGAAGCTTTCTTT.

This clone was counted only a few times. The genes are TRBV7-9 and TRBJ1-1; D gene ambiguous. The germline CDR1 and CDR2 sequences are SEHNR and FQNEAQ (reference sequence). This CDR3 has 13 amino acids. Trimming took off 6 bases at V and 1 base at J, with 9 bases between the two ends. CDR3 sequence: CASRPKSNTEAFF. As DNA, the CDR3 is TGTGCCAGCAGGCCAAAATCGAACACTGAAGCTTTCTTT.

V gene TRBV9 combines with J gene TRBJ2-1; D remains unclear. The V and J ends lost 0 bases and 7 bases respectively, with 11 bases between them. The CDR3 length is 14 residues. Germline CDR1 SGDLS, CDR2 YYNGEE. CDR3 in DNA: TGTGCCAGCAGCGTAGAGGGCTCCCAAAATGAGCAGTTCTTC. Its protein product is CASSVEGSQNEQFF.

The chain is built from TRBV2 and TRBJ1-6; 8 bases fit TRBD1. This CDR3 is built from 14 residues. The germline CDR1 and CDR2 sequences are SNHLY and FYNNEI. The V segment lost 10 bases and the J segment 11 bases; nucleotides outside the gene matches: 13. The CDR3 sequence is CANRKGQGVTPLHF. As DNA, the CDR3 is TGTGCCAACCGAAAAGGACAGGGAGTCACACCCCTCCACTTT.

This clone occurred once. CDR3 region: CSANKRGRVETDTQYF. The CDR3 DNA sequence: TGCAGCGCCAACAAGCGGGGCAGGGTGGAAACAGATACGCAGTATTTT. The chain uses TRBV29-1 and TRBJ2-3; 7 bases are a match to TRBD2. J lost 3 bases, V lost 7 bases, and 16 bases had no gene match. There are 16 residues in the CDR3. CDR1 SQVTM and CDR2 ANQGSEA come from the germline V gene.

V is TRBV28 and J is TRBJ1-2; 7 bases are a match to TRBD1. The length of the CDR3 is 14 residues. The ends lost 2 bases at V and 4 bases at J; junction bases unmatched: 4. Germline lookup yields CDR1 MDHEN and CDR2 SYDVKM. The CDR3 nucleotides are TGTGCCAGCAGTTTAGGGACAGTAGCCTATGGCTACACCTTC. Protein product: CASSLGTVAYGYTF.